This T cell receptor (beta chain) was sequenced in a study of CD8 T cells in Susac syndrome. Trimming cost V 5 bases and J 7 bases, with 21 bases left between them. The length of the CDR3 is 15 residues. Germline V gives CDR1 MNHEY, CDR2 SMNVEV (reference sequence). The RNA input was roughly 0.45 to 1 ug, and it was reverse transcribed with random hexamers. TCR beta CDR3 was amplified by immunoSEQ covering 54 Vbeta and 13 Jbeta. TCRdb recomputed calls from the immunoSEQ multiplex PCR reads with MiXCR, one row per CDR3 protein. This table has over 120,000 distinct CDR3 sequences, roughly 94% appearing once. Healthy donors served as the controls. They were matched for age and sex.

The sequence was obtained from a human donor in good health. The chain couples TRBV27 to TRBJ2-7; possibly TRBD1 for D (7 bases). Sequenced input: CD4+ T cells from PBMCs. This CDR3 is CASSPRGDGLREQYF. The CDR3 nucleotides read TGTGCCAGCAGTCCCAGGGGGGATGGACTACGGGAGCAGTACTTC.